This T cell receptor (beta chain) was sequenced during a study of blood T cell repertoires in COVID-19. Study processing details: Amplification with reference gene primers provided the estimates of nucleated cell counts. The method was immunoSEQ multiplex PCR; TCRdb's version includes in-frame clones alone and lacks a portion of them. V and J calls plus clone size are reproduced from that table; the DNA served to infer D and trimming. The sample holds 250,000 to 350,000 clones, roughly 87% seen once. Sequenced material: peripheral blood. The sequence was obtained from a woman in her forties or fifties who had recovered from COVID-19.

DNA for the CDR3: TGTGCCAGCAGCCCCCAGGGGGGCGCGAGTGACGAGCAGTACTTC. This codes for CASSPQGGASDEQYF. This sequence joins TRBV11-3 and TRBJ2-7, with D possibly being TRBD1 (7 bases). Trimming left V 5 bases short and J 5 bases short, with 19 bases between. Germline lookup yields CDR1 SGHNT and CDR2 YENEEA. This CDR3 region has 15 residues.